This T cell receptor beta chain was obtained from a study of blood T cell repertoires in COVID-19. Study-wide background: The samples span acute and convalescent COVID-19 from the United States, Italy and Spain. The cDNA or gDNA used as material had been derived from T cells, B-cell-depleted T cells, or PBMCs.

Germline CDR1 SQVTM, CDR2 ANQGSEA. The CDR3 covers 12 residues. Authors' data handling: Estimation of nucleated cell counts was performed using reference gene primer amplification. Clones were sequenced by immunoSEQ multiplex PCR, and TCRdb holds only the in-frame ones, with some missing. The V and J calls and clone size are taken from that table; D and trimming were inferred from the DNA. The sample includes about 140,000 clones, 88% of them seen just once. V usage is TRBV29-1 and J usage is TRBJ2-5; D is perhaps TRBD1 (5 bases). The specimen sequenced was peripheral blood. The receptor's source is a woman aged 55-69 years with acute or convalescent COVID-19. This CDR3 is CGTGGEWETQYF. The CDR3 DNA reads TGCGGAACAGGTGGGGAATGGGAGACCCAGTACTTC.